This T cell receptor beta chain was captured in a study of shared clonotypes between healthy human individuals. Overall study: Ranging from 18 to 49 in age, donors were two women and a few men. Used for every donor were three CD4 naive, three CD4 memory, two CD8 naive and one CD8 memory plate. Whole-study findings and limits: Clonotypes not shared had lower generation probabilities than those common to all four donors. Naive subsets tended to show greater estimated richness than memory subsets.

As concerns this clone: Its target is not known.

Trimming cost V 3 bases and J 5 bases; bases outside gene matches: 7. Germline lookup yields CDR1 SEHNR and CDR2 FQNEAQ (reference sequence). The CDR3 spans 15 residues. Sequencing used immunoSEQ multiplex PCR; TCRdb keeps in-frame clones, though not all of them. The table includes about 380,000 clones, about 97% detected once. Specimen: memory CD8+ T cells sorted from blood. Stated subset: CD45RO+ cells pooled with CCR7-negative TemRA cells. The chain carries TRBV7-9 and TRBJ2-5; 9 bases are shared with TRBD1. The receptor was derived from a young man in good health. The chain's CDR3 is CASSLDTGGRETQYF. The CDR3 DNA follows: TGTGCCAGCAGCTTGGATACAGGGGGCAGGGAGACCCAGTACTTC.